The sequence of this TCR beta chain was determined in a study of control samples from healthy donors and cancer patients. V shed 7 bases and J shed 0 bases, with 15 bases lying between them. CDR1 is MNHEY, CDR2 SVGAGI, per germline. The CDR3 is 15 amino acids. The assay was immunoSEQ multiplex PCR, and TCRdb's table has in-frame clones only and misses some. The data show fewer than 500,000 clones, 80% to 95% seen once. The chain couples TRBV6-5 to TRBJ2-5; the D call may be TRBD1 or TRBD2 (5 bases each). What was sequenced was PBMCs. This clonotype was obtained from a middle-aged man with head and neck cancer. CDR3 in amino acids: CASTPGTEYQETQYF. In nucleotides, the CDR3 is TGTGCCAGCACTCCCGGGACGGAGTACCAAGAGACCCAGTACTTC.